Reported below is one T cell receptor beta chain. The data belong to a study of blood T cell repertoires in COVID-19. The repertoire was sequenced with immunoSEQ multiplex PCR; TCRdb's copy has only in-frame clones and lacks some. Among 230,000 or so clones listed, roughly 89% were seen once. V was cut by 3 bases and J by 3 bases, with 12 bases left in between. The CDR3 is made up of 14 amino acids. Looked up from germline, CDR1 is SGDLS and CDR2 is YYNGEE. Input material: PBMCs or T cells enriched from blood (not recorded which). The chain is built from TRBV9 and TRBJ1-2; TRBD1 is a possible D gene (5 bases). This clonotype was obtained from a woman between 35 and 50 years old with acute COVID-19. This CDR3 is CASSAGHGDYGYTF. Here the CDR3 DNA reads TGTGCCAGCAGCGCTGGACATGGGGACTATGGCTACACCTTC. Using reference TRBV9 and TRBJ1-2 for the parts outside the CDR3, the full variable domain is DSGVTQTPKHLITATGQRVTLRCSPRSGDLSVYWYQQSLDQGLQFLIQYYNGEERAKGNILERFSAQQFPDLHSELNLSSLELGDSALYFCASSAGHGDYGYTFGSGTRLTVV.